This T cell receptor (beta chain) was observed in a study of blood T cell repertoires in COVID-19. In the authors' workflow: The assay estimated nucleated cells by amplifying reference gene primers. The data were produced by immunoSEQ multiplex PCR, yet TCRdb's version contains in-frame clones alone and is incomplete. V and J calls and clone size are given by that table; D and trimming were obtained from the DNA. Among under 200,000 clones listed, approximately 86% were seen once. The CDR3 loop spans 15 amino acids. Trimming cost V 5 bases and J 5 bases; bases outside gene matches: 6. Germline V gene data show CDR1 as SEHNR and CDR2 as FQNEAQ (reference sequence).

Sequencing was done on a sample of peripheral blood. V usage is TRBV7-9 and J usage is TRBJ2-1; the match to TRBD1 covers 10 bases. The origin of this receptor is a man aged 65-85 years with active or convalescent COVID-19. The CDR3 coding sequence is TGTGCCAGCAGCCTCGGGGACAGGGGACACAATGAGCAGTTCTTC. Amino acids: CASSLGDRGHNEQFF. The whole variable domain, filled in from reference TRBV7-9 and TRBJ2-1, reads DTGVSQNPRHKITKRGQNVTFRCDPISEHNRLYWYRQTLGQGPEFLTYFQNEAQLEKSRLLSDRFSAERPKGSFSTLEIQRTEQGDSAMYLCASSLGDRGHNEQFFGPGTRLTVL.